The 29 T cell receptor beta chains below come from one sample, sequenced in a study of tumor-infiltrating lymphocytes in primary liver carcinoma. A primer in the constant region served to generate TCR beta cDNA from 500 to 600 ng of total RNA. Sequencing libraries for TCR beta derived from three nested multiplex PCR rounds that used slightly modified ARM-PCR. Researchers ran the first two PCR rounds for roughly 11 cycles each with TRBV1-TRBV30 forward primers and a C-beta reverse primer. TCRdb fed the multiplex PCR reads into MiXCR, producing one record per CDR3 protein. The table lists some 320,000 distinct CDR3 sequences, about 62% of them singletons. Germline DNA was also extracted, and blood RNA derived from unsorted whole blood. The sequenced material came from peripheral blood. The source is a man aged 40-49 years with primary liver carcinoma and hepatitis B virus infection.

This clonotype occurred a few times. The CDR3 loop reads CASRPTGGVNTEAFF. For the CDR3, the DNA is TGTGCCAGCAGGCCCACAGGGGGGGTGAACACTGAAGCTTTCTTT. The chain links TRBV5-6 to TRBJ1-1; 8 bases agree with TRBD1. The germline V gene encodes CDR1 SGHDT and CDR2 YYEEEE. J gave up 0 bases and V 5 bases, and 6 bases lay outside the gene matches. The CDR3 covers 15 residues.

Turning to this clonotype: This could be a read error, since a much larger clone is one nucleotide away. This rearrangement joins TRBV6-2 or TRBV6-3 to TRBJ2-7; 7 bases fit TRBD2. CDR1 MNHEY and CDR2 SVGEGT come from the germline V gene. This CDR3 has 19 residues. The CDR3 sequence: CTSNTNRDYPSSITYEQYF. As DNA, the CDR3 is TGTACCAGCAATACTAACCGGGACTACCCTTCCTCTATAACCTACGAGCAGTACTTC.

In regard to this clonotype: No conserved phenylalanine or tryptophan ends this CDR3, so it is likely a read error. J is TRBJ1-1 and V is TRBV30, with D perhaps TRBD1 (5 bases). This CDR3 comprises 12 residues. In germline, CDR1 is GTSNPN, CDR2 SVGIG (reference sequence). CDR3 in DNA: TGTGCTTGGAAGTGGACACACACTGAAGCTTTCCTT. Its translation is CAWKWTHTEAFL.

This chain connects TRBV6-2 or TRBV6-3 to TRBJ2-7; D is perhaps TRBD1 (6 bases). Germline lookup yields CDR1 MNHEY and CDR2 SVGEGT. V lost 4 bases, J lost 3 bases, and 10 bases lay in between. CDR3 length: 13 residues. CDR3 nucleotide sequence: TGTGCCAGCAGTTCAGTAGGGGGCTACGAGCAGTACTTC. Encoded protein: CASSSVGGYEQYF.

CDR3 in DNA: TGCGCCAGCAGTCGAATACAGGGTTACGAGCAGTACTTC. Its protein is CASSRIQGYEQYF. This sequence joins TRBV5-1 and TRBJ2-7, with D maybe TRBD1 (6 bases). The CDR3 has 13 residues. The germline V gene encodes CDR1 SGHRS and CDR2 YFSETQ. V lost 5 bases to trimming and J lost 4 bases, with 13 bases between them.

The CDR3 nucleotides read TGCGCCAGCAGCCAAGAGTACGGACAGATGTGGGCGTCCACAGATACGCAGTATTTT. Amino acids: CASSQEYGQMWASTDTQYF. The gene calls are TRBV4-3 and TRBJ2-3; TRBD1 might be the D (6 bases). Per the germline V gene, CDR1 is LGHNA and CDR2 is YSLEER. The V and J ends lost 0 bases and 2 bases respectively, with 21 bases between them. The length of the CDR3 is 19 residues.

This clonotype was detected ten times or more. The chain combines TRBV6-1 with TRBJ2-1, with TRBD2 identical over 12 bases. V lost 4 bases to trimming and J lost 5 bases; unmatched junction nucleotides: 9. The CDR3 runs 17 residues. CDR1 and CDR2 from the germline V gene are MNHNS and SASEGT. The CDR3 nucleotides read TGTGCCAGCAGTGCGAGAAGACTAGCGGGAGTGAACAATGAGCAGTTCTTC. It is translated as CASSARRLAGVNNEQFF.

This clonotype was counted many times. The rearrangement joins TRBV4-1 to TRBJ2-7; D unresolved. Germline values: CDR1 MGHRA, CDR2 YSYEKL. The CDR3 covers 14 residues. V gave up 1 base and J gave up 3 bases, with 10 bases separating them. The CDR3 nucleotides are TGCGCCAGCAGCCAAGTGTCGCAGCACTACGAGCAGTACTTC. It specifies CASSQVSQHYEQYF.

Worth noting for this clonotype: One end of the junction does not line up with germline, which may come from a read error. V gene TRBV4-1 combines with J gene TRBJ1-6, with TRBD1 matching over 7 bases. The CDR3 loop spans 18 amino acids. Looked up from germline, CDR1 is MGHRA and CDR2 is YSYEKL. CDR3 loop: CVSSSDLTGSSYNSPLHF. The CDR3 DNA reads TGCGTCAGCAGCTCCGATTTGACAGGGAGCTCCTATAATTCACCCCTCCACTTT.

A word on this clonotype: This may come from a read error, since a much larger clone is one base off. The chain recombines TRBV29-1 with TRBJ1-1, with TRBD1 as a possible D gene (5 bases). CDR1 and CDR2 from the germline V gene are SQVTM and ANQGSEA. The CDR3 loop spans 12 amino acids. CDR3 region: CSAGWRNTEAFF. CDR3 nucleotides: TGCTCAGCAGGGTGGCGGAACACTGAAGCTTTCTTT.

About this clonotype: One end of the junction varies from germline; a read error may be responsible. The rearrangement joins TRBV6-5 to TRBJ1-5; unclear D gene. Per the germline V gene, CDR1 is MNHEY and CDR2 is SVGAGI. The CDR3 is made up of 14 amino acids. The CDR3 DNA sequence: TGTGCCAGCAGCCGAGTGGGGAGGGATGAGCCCAAGCATTTT. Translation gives CASSRVGRDEPKHF.

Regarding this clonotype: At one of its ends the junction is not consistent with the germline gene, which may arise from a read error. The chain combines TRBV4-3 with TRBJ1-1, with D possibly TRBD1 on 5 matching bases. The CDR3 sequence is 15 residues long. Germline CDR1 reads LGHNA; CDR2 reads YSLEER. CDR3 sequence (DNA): TGCGCCAGCAGTCAGATGATTGGGGGTCGCGCTGAAACTTTCTTT. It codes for CASSQMIGGRAETFF.

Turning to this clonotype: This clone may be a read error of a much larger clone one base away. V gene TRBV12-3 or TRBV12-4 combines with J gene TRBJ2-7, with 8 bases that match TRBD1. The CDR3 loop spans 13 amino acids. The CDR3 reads CASSFSRGHEHYF. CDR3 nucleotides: TGTGCCAGCAGTTTCTCCAGGGGGCATGAGCACTACTTC.

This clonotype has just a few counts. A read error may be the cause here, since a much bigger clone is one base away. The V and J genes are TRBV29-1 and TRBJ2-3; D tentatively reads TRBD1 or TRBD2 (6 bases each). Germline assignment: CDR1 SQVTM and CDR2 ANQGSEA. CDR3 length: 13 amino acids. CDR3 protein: CGVGGGNGVTQYF. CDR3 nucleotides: TGCGGCGTTGGGGGCGGGAACGGGGTTACGCAGTATTTT.

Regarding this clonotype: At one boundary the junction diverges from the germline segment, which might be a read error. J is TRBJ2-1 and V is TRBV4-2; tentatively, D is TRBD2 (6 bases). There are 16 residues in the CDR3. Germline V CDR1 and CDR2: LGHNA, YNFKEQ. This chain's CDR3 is CASSQTRSGADNEKFF. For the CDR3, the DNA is TGTGCCAGCAGCCAGACTCGGTCGGGAGCTGACAATGAGAAGTTCTTC.

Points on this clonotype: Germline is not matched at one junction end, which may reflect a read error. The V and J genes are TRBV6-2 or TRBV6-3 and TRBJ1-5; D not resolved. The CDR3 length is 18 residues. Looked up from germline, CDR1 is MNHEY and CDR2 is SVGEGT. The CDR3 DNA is TGTGCCAGCAGTATGGGAGGGTTCCGGGCTCATAGCAATCAGCCCAAGCATTTT. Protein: CASSMGGFRAHSNQPKHF.

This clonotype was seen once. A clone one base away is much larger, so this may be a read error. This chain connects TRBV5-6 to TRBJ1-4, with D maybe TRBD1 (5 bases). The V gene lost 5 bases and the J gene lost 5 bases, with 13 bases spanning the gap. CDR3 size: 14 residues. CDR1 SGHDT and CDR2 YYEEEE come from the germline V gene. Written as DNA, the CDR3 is TGTGCCAGCAGTACCGGGACCATAAATGAAAAACTGTTTTTT. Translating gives CASSTGTINEKLFF.

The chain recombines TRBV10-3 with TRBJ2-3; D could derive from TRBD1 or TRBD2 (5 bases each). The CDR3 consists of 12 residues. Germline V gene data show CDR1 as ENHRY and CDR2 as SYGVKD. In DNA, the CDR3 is TGTGTCACTGGGGGTAGCACAGATACGCAGTATTTT. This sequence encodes CVTGGSTDTQYF.

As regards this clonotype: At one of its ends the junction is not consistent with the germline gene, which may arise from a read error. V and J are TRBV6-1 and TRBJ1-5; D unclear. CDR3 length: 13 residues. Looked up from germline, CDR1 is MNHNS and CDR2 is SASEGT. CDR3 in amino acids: CTSRRQRDQPQHF. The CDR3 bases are TGTACCAGCCGGAGGCAAAGGGATCAGCCCCAGCATTTT.

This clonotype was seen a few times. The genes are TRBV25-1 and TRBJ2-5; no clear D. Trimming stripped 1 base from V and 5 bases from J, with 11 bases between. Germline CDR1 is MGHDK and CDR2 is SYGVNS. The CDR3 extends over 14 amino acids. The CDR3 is CASSEWGSIETQYF. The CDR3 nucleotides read TGTGCCAGCAGTGAATGGGGAAGTATCGAGACCCAGTACTTC.

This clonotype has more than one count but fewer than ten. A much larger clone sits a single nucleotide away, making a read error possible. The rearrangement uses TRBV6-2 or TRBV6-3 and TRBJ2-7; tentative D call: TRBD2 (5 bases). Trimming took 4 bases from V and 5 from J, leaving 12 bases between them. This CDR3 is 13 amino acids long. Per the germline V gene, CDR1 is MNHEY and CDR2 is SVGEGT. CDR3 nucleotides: TGTGCCAGCAGTTCGGGGAGTATCGACGAGCAGTACTTC. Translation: CASSSGSIDEQYF.

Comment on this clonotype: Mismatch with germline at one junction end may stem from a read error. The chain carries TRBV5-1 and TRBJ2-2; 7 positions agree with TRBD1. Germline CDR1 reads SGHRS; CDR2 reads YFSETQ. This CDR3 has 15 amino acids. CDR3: CASSEDRKNTGELFF. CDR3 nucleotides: TGCGCCAGCAGCGAGGACAGGAAGAACACCGGGGAGCTATTTTTT.

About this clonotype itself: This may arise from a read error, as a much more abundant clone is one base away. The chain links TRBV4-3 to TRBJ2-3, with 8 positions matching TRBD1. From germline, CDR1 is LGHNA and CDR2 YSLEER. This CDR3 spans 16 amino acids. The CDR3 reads CASSQERTGYTDMQYF. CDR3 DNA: TGCGCCAGCAGCCAAGAAAGGACAGGGTACACAGATATGCAGTATTTT.

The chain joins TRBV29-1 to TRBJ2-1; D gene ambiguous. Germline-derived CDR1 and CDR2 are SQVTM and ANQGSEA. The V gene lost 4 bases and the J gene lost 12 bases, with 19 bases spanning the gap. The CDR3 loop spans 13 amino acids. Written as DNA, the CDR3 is TGCAGCGTTGTGAACCCATCGGCTACTGTGCAGTTCTTC. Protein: CSVVNPSATVQFF.

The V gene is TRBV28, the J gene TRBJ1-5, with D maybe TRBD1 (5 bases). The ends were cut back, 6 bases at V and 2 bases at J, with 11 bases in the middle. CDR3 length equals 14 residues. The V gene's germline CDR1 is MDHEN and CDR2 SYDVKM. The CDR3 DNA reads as TGTGCCAGCAGGTGGGGGTTGGGCAATCAGCCCCAGCATTTT. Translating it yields CASRWGLGNQPQHF.

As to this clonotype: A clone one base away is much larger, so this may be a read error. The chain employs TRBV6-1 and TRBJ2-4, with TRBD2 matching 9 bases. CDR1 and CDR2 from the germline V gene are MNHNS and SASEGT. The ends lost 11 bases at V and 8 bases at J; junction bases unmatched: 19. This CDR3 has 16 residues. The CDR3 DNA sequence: TGTGCCGGCACCGACCCCGGGACTAGCTTCGGAGACATTCAGTACTTC. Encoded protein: CAGTDPGTSFGDIQYF.

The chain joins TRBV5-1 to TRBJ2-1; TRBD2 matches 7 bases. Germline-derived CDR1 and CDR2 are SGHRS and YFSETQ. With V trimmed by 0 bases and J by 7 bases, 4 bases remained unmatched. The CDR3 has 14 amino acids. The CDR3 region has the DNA TGCGCCAGCAGCTTGGTCACTAGCGCAAATGAGCAGTTCTTC. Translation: CASSLVTSANEQFF.

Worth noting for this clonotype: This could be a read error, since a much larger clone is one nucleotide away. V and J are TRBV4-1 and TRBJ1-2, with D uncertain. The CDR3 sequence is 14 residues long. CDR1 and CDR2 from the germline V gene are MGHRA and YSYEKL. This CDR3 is CASSQDHGNYSYTF. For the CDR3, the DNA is TGCGCCAGCAGCCAAGATCACGGGAACTATAGCTACACCTTC.

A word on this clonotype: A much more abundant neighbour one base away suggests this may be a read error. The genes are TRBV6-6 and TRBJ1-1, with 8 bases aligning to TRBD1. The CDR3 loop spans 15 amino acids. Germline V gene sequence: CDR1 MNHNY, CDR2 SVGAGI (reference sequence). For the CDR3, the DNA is TGTGCCAGCAGTTATCCAACAGGGGGTATGGGTGAAACTTTCTTT. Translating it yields CASSYPTGGMGETFF.